Listed below are T cell receptor beta chains from one sample, sequenced in a study of CD4 T cells in relation to SARS-CoV-2 and coronaviruses. Generated by immunoSEQ multiplex PCR, the TCRdb table keeps only in-frame clones and is missing some. The table lists approximately 64,000 clones, 94% of them singletons. Sequencing was done on a sample of naive CD4+ T cells from PBMCs. These receptors were taken from a human donor in good health. Each CDR3 is given with its conserved first and last residue. Fields, in order: clone size, V gene, J gene, D gene, CDR3 protein, CDR3 DNA. A D gene is named only where the DNA matches it firmly. Where a row states a size, it is once, few, many or the class of an expanded clone; other rows omit it.

clone size: NA; V gene: TRBV27; J gene: TRBJ2-7; D gene: NA; CDR3 protein: CASSRQISYEQYF; CDR3 DNA: TGTGCCAGCAGTCGACAGATTAGCTACGAGCAGTACTTC
clone size: NA; V gene: TRBV9; J gene: TRBJ2-1; D gene: NA; CDR3 protein: CASSVVGGEQFF; CDR3 DNA: TGTGCCAGCAGCGTAGTTGGGGGTGAGCAGTTCTTC
clone size: NA; V gene: TRBV6-5; J gene: TRBJ2-1; D gene: TRBD2; CDR3 protein: CASRAQTSGSNEQFF; CDR3 DNA: TGTGCCAGCAGAGCCCAGACTAGCGGGAGCAATGAGCAGTTCTTC
clone size: NA; V gene: TRBV11-2; J gene: TRBJ2-7; D gene: NA; CDR3 protein: CASSPRVLIYEQYF; CDR3 DNA: TGTGCCAGCAGCCCCCGGGTCCTAATCTACGAGCAGTACTTC
clone size: NA; V gene: TRBV6-5; J gene: TRBJ2-3; D gene: TRBD2; CDR3 protein: CASSLSGFVPDTQYF; CDR3 DNA: TGTGCCAGCAGTCTTAGCGGGTTCGTGCCAGATACGCAGTATTTT
clone size: NA; V gene: TRBV6-5; J gene: TRBJ1-1; D gene: TRBD1; CDR3 protein: CASSRRQGFAEAFF; CDR3 DNA: TGTGCCAGCAGTAGACGACAGGGGTTCGCTGAAGCTTTCTTT
clone size: once; V gene: TRBV3-1/TRBV3-2; J gene: TRBJ1-1; D gene: NA; CDR3 protein: CASSQDERAQAFF; CDR3 DNA: TGTGCCAGCAGCCAAGATGAGCGGGCGCAAGCTTTCTTT
clone size: NA; V gene: TRBV11-2; J gene: TRBJ2-5; D gene: NA; CDR3 protein: CASRPSTSVTQYF; CDR3 DNA: TGTGCCAGCAGACCAAGTACTTCGGTGACCCAGTACTTC
clone size: NA; V gene: TRBV11-3; J gene: TRBJ2-2; D gene: NA; CDR3 protein: CASSPGAGELFF; CDR3 DNA: TGTGCCAGCAGTCCCGGAGCCGGGGAGCTGTTTTTT
clone size: once; V gene: TRBV7-2; J gene: TRBJ2-3; D gene: NA; CDR3 protein: CASSDLGGSTDTQYF; CDR3 DNA: TGTGCCAGCAGCGATCTAGGGGGGAGTACAGATACGCAGTATTTT
clone size: NA; V gene: TRBV11-2; J gene: TRBJ2-5; D gene: NA; CDR3 protein: CASNDYGQQETQYF; CDR3 DNA: TGTGCCAGCAACGACTACGGCCAGCAAGAGACCCAGTACTTC
clone size: NA; V gene: TRBV5-1; J gene: TRBJ1-2; D gene: TRBD1; CDR3 protein: CASRFKQGDGYTF; CDR3 DNA: TGCGCCAGCAGATTCAAACAGGGGGATGGCTACACCTTC
clone size: NA; V gene: TRBV5-1; J gene: TRBJ2-7; D gene: NA; CDR3 protein: CASSPSGGTYEQYF; CDR3 DNA: TGCGCCAGCAGCCCCTCGGGCGGTACCTACGAGCAGTACTTC
clone size: NA; V gene: TRBV2; J gene: TRBJ2-4; D gene: NA; CDR3 protein: CASRTRGTWAKNIQYF; CDR3 DNA: TGTGCCAGCAGGACCCGAGGAACCTGGGCCAAAAACATTCAGTACTTC
clone size: NA; V gene: TRBV5-1; J gene: TRBJ2-5; D gene: TRBD2; CDR3 protein: CASSQTGRGQETQYF; CDR3 DNA: TGCGCCAGCAGCCAGACCGGGCGGGGGCAAGAGACCCAGTACTTC
clone size: NA; V gene: TRBV18; J gene: TRBJ1-4; D gene: NA; CDR3 protein: CASSTSLSQGGPNEKLFF; CDR3 DNA: TGTGCCAGCTCAACATCCCTTAGCCAGGGCGGGCCTAATGAAAAACTGTTTTTT
clone size: NA; V gene: TRBV18; J gene: TRBJ1-1; D gene: NA; CDR3 protein: CASSPLGPPEAFF; CDR3 DNA: TGTGCCAGCTCACCTTTGGGGCCGCCTGAAGCTTTCTTT
clone size: NA; V gene: TRBV5-1; J gene: TRBJ2-7; D gene: TRBD1; CDR3 protein: CASSQGDRDEQYF; CDR3 DNA: TGCGCCAGCAGCCAGGGTGACAGGGACGAGCAGTACTTC
clone size: NA; V gene: TRBV11-2; J gene: TRBJ2-2; D gene: NA; CDR3 protein: CASSLSSVRGMTGELFF; CDR3 DNA: TGTGCCAGCAGCTTAAGTTCGGTCAGGGGTATGACCGGGGAGCTGTTTTTT
clone size: few; V gene: TRBV11-2; J gene: TRBJ2-2; D gene: NA; CDR3 protein: CASSLGDRTGELFF; CDR3 DNA: TGTGCCAGCAGCTTAGGGGACCGCACCGGGGAGCTGTTTTTT
clone size: few; V gene: TRBV28; J gene: TRBJ1-1; D gene: TRBD1; CDR3 protein: CASSLYRDRGAFF; CDR3 DNA: TGTGCCAGCAGTCTCTACCGGGACAGGGGAGCTTTCTTT
clone size: NA; V gene: TRBV5-4; J gene: TRBJ1-4; D gene: NA; CDR3 protein: CASRTGTNEKLFF; CDR3 DNA: TGTGCCAGCAGAACAGGGACTAATGAAAAACTGTTTTTT
clone size: NA; V gene: TRBV4-2; J gene: TRBJ2-4; D gene: NA; CDR3 protein: CASSQSRGLSDIQYF; CDR3 DNA: TGTGCCAGCAGCCAGAGTAGGGGCTTGAGTGACATTCAGTACTTC
clone size: NA; V gene: TRBV19; J gene: TRBJ2-2; D gene: NA; CDR3 protein: CASKGWGVNTGELFF; CDR3 DNA: TGTGCCAGTAAGGGGTGGGGGGTAAACACCGGGGAGCTGTTTTTT
clone size: NA; V gene: TRBV30; J gene: TRBJ2-1; D gene: NA; CDR3 protein: CAWNRDTSYNEQFF; CDR3 DNA: TGTGCCTGGAACCGGGACACCTCCTACAATGAGCAGTTCTTC
clone size: NA; V gene: TRBV5-4; J gene: TRBJ2-3; D gene: TRBD1; CDR3 protein: CASSRSGGNTDTQYF; CDR3 DNA: TGTGCCAGCAGTCGTTCAGGGGGCAACACAGATACGCAGTATTTT
clone size: NA; V gene: TRBV28; J gene: TRBJ1-1; D gene: TRBD1; CDR3 protein: CASSLRAGGMTEAFF; CDR3 DNA: TGTGCCAGCAGTTTAAGGGCAGGGGGCATGACTGAAGCTTTCTTT
clone size: NA; V gene: TRBV6-5; J gene: TRBJ1-5; D gene: NA; CDR3 protein: CASSYSWDQPQHF; CDR3 DNA: TGTGCCAGCAGTTACTCGTGGGACCAGCCCCAGCATTTT
clone size: NA; V gene: TRBV28; J gene: TRBJ2-5; D gene: NA; CDR3 protein: CASSSNPKTQYF; CDR3 DNA: TGTGCCAGCAGTTCTAACCCTAAGACCCAGTACTTC
clone size: NA; V gene: TRBV24-1; J gene: TRBJ1-1; D gene: NA; CDR3 protein: CATRGGGVLDREAFF; CDR3 DNA: TGTGCCACGCGAGGAGGGGGGGTTTTAGACAGGGAAGCTTTCTTT
clone size: NA; V gene: TRBV9; J gene: TRBJ1-4; D gene: TRBD1; CDR3 protein: CASSPRQGNDEKLFF; CDR3 DNA: TGTGCCAGCAGCCCGAGACAGGGGAATGATGAAAAACTGTTTTTT
clone size: NA; V gene: TRBV7-7; J gene: TRBJ2-5; D gene: NA; CDR3 protein: CASSLAGGLETQYF; CDR3 DNA: TGTGCCAGCAGCTTAGCCGGGGGTCTGGAGACCCAGTACTTC
clone size: NA; V gene: TRBV5-4; J gene: TRBJ2-3; D gene: TRBD2; CDR3 protein: CASSSPGREADTQYF; CDR3 DNA: TGTGCCAGCAGCTCACCTGGGCGGGAGGCAGATACGCAGTATTTT
clone size: NA; V gene: TRBV19; J gene: TRBJ1-5; D gene: TRBD1; CDR3 protein: CASSTTGGDQPQHF; CDR3 DNA: TGTGCCAGTAGTACGACAGGGGGCGATCAGCCCCAGCATTTT
clone size: once; V gene: TRBV30; J gene: TRBJ2-3; D gene: NA; CDR3 protein: CAWRASPRTQYF; CDR3 DNA: TGTGCCTGGAGGGCGAGCCCGAGGACGCAGTATTTT
clone size: few; V gene: TRBV7-9; J gene: TRBJ2-3; D gene: TRBD2; CDR3 protein: CASSRASGTTDTQYF; CDR3 DNA: TGTGCCAGCAGCCGAGCGAGCGGGACTACAGATACGCAGTATTTT
clone size: once; V gene: TRBV5-5; J gene: TRBJ1-2; D gene: NA; CDR3 protein: CASSLASYGYTF; CDR3 DNA: TGTGCCAGCAGCTTGGCGAGTTATGGCTACACCTTC
clone size: NA; V gene: TRBV12-3/TRBV12-4; J gene: TRBJ1-6; D gene: NA; CDR3 protein: CASQGPRNSPLHF; CDR3 DNA: TGTGCCAGCCAGGGCCCCAGAAATTCACCCCTCCACTTT
clone size: NA; V gene: TRBV18; J gene: TRBJ1-1; D gene: NA; CDR3 protein: CASSLTAELNTEAFF; CDR3 DNA: TGTGCCAGCTCACTTACAGCAGAATTGAACACTGAAGCTTTCTTT
clone size: NA; V gene: TRBV28; J gene: TRBJ1-6; D gene: NA; CDR3 protein: CASSYQGSPLHF; CDR3 DNA: TGTGCCAGCAGTTACCAGGGGTCACCCCTCCACTTT
clone size: NA; V gene: TRBV5-1; J gene: TRBJ2-1; D gene: NA; CDR3 protein: CASSQNNEQFF; CDR3 DNA: TGCGCCAGCAGCCAAAACAATGAGCAGTTCTTC
clone size: NA; V gene: TRBV18; J gene: TRBJ2-7; D gene: NA; CDR3 protein: CASSPSGSYEQYF; CDR3 DNA: TGTGCCAGCTCACCATCGGGGTCCTACGAGCAGTACTTC
clone size: NA; V gene: TRBV5-1; J gene: TRBJ2-1; D gene: NA; CDR3 protein: CASSSETGYNEQFF; CDR3 DNA: TGCGCCAGCAGTTCAGAAACCGGCTACAATGAGCAGTTCTTC
clone size: NA; V gene: TRBV19; J gene: TRBJ2-1; D gene: NA; CDR3 protein: CASSGRTTGSLNEQFF; CDR3 DNA: TGTGCCAGTAGTGGTAGGACCACCGGGAGTCTTAATGAGCAGTTCTTC
clone size: NA; V gene: TRBV6-6; J gene: TRBJ2-5; D gene: NA; CDR3 protein: CASSLRWAERQETQYF; CDR3 DNA: TGTGCCAGCAGTCTGCGGTGGGCGGAGAGACAAGAGACCCAGTACTTC
clone size: once; V gene: TRBV12-3/TRBV12-4; J gene: TRBJ2-7; D gene: TRBD1; CDR3 protein: CASSLNRGEQYF; CDR3 DNA: TGTGCCAGCAGTCTGAACAGGGGCGAGCAGTACTTC
clone size: NA; V gene: TRBV5-4; J gene: TRBJ1-3; D gene: TRBD1; CDR3 protein: CASSLDRGPGNTIYF; CDR3 DNA: TGTGCCAGCAGCTTAGACAGGGGCCCTGGAAACACCATATATTTT
clone size: NA; V gene: TRBV12-3/TRBV12-4; J gene: TRBJ2-5; D gene: NA; CDR3 protein: CASGAGETQYF; CDR3 DNA: TGTGCCAGCGGGGCGGGGGAGACCCAGTACTTC
clone size: NA; V gene: TRBV18; J gene: TRBJ2-4; D gene: NA; CDR3 protein: CASSPLGVAAPLDIQYF; CDR3 DNA: TGTGCCAGCTCACCCCTCGGGGTAGCGGCCCCCCTTGACATTCAGTACTTC
clone size: NA; V gene: TRBV7-3; J gene: TRBJ2-6; D gene: NA; CDR3 protein: CASSGQGSSGANVLTF; CDR3 DNA: TGTGCCAGCAGCGGGCAGGGGAGCTCTGGGGCCAACGTCCTGACTTTC